Listed here are 24 T cell receptor beta chains from one sample, sequenced in a study of T cells in Graves' hyperthyroidism and ophthalmopathy. Amplification of TCR beta CDR3 regions used RNA as the template. TCR CDR3 underwent first-round RT-PCR with the HTBI primer set. TCRdb processed the multiplex PCR reads anew with MiXCR; each CDR3 protein has one entry. The sample yields 550,000 to 650,000 distinct CDR3 sequences, approximately 15% seen once. The sequenced material came from blood. The receptors were gathered from a woman between 40 and 50 years old with Graves' hyperthyroidism.

This clonotype showed up just once. This sequence joins TRBV13 and TRBJ2-5, with 10 bases aligning to TRBD2. CDR3 length: 18 amino acids. Germline loops: CDR1 PRHDT, CDR2 FYEKMQ (reference sequence). The V and J ends lost 3 bases and 0 bases, in that order; junction bases with no gene match: 10. CDR3 loop: CASSFGLLAGAYQETQYF. DNA for the CDR3: TGTGCCAGCAGCTTTGGTCTCCTAGCGGGAGCTTACCAAGAGACCCAGTACTTC.

The chain couples TRBV19 to TRBJ1-2; TRBD1 matches 8 bases. The CDR3 runs 17 residues. The trim removed 4 bases at V and 1 base at J, leaving 11 bases unmatched. CDR1 and CDR2 from the germline V gene are LNHDA and SQIVND (reference sequence). CDR3 residues: CASSTPETGVHNYGYTF. CDR3 nucleotides: TGTGCCAGTAGTACCCCCGAGACAGGGGTCCATAACTATGGCTACACCTTC. Looking up the rest from reference TRBV19 and TRBJ1-2 gives the full variable domain: DGGITQSPKYLFRKEGQNVTLSCEQNLNHDAMYWYRQDPGQGLRLIYYSQIVNDFQKGDIAEGYSVSREKKESFPLTVTSAQKNPTAFYLCASSTPETGVHNYGYTFGSGTRLTVV.

This clonotype was counted between two and nine times. The genes are TRBV20-1 and TRBJ1-1; D not certain. V was shortened by 0 bases and J by 2 bases, with 10 bases between the two germline ends. The CDR3 is 14 residues long. Per germline, CDR1 DFQATT and CDR2 SNEGSKA (reference sequence). CDR3 region: CSAREVARNTEAFF. In DNA form, the CDR3 reads TGCAGTGCTAGAGAGGTCGCGAGAAACACTGAAGCTTTCTTT.

The chain recombines TRBV16 with TRBJ2-7; 10 bases map to TRBD2. J lost 0 bases, V lost 0 bases, and 5 bases had no gene match. This CDR3 is 17 amino acids long. Germline assignment: CDR1 KGHSY and CDR2 FQNENV. Here the CDR3 reads CASSQSVGTSDSYEQYF. CDR3 nucleotides: TGTGCCAGCAGCCAATCTGTTGGGACTAGCGACTCCTACGAGCAGTACTTC.

The chain is built from TRBV5-1 and TRBJ1-4, with unresolved D. V was clipped by 4 bases and J by 7 bases, with 11 bases between them. Germline loops: CDR1 SGHRS, CDR2 YFSETQ. This CDR3 is built from 13 residues. CDR3 in amino acids: CASSHPGLEKLFF. The CDR3 nucleotides are TGCGCCAGCAGCCACCCGGGCCTTGAAAAACTGTTTTTT.

V usage is TRBV12-3 or TRBV12-4 and J usage is TRBJ2-3; D is ambiguous. The CDR3 length is 12 residues. Trimming took off 8 bases at V and 0 bases at J, with 6 bases between the two ends. CDR3 sequence: CASCSSTDTQYF. DNA of the CDR3: TGTGCCAGCTGCTCTAGCACAGATACGCAGTATTTT.

CDR3 in amino acids: CASSYSAGGPNGEQYF. Here the CDR3 DNA reads TGTGCCAGCAGTTACTCGGCGGGAGGGCCAAACGGCGAGCAGTACTTC. This chain uses TRBV6-2 or TRBV6-3 with TRBJ2-7, with TRBD2 matching 9 bases. Germline lookup yields CDR1 MNHEY and CDR2 SVGEGT. With 0 bases clipped from V and 6 bases from J, the junction kept 9 bases outside the gene matches. The CDR3 extends over 16 amino acids.

This clonotype occurred a few times. The J gene is TRBJ2-1, the V gene TRBV6-1; tentative D call: TRBD2 (6 bases). The CDR3 has 13 amino acids. Per the germline V gene, CDR1 is MNHNS and CDR2 is SASEGT. The V gene lost 5 bases and the J gene lost 5 bases, with 10 bases spanning the gap. The CDR3 nucleotides read TGTGCCAGCAGTTATCCGGGAGACAATGAGCAGTTCTTC. The encoded protein is CASSYPGDNEQFF.

The sample holds a few counts of this clonotype. The CDR3 sequence: CASSQDFTGGMLSGNTIYF. The CDR3 bases are TGTGCCAGCAGCCAAGATTTTACAGGGGGGATGCTATCTGGAAACACCATATATTTT. The V gene is TRBV4-2, the J gene TRBJ1-3; 8 positions agree with TRBD1. This CDR3 spans 19 amino acids. The J segment lost 1 base and the V segment lost 0 bases, leaving 11 bases of the junction unmatched. Germline CDR1 LGHNA, CDR2 YNFKEQ.

This clonotype has at least ten counts. The CDR3 reads CASSWGTSGNNEQFF. The CDR3 DNA follows: TGTGCCAGCAGCTGGGGGACTAGCGGGAACAATGAGCAGTTCTTC. The chain couples TRBV7-8 to TRBJ2-1; 13 positions match TRBD2. V shed 4 bases, J shed 5 bases, and the junction held 2 bases outside the gene matches. Germline assignment: CDR1 SGHVS and CDR2 FQNEAQ. The CDR3 runs 15 residues.

This clonotype was picked up many times. The chain joins TRBV13 to TRBJ2-3; the match to TRBD2 covers 11 bases. CDR3 length: 16 residues. Germline CDR1 is PRHDT and CDR2 is FYEKMQ (reference sequence). The V and J ends lost 4 bases and 4 bases, in that order; junction bases with no gene match: 7. The CDR3 protein is CASSSAGTSGSDTQYF. The CDR3 DNA sequence: TGTGCCAGCAGCTCCGCCGGGACTAGCGGATCAGATACGCAGTATTTT.

The table lists this clonotype with many counts. V is TRBV7-9 and J is TRBJ2-5, with TRBD2 identical over 12 bases. The CDR3 runs 16 residues. The V segment lost 5 bases and the J segment 5 bases; nucleotides outside the gene matches: 9. Germline CDR1 and CDR2: SEHNR and FQNEAQ (reference sequence). The CDR3 DNA sequence: TGTGCCAGCAGCCCAGCTAGCGGGAGGGCCGTGGAGACCCAGTACTTC. Translating it yields CASSPASGRAVETQYF.

This clonotype was counted ten times or more. V and J are TRBV11-2 and TRBJ2-3; 9 nucleotides match TRBD2. The CDR3 covers 17 residues. Trimming removed 2 bases from V and 5 bases from J; junction bases left unmatched: 11. Germline V gene sequence: CDR1 SGHAT, CDR2 FQNNGV. CDR3 in DNA: TGTGCCAGCAGCTTATGGTTTTTAGTAGCGGGAGAAGATACGCAGTATTTT. As protein: CASSLWFLVAGEDTQYF.

This clonotype came up many times. V usage is TRBV2 and J usage is TRBJ2-1; 9 bases are a match to TRBD2. Trimming removed 10 bases from V and 7 bases from J; junction bases left unmatched: 14. The length of the CDR3 is 15 residues. Germline values: CDR1 SNHLY, CDR2 FYNNEI. CDR3 protein: CATPGREGPLNEQFF. Written as DNA, the CDR3 is TGTGCCACCCCAGGGCGGGAGGGCCCTCTAAATGAGCAGTTCTTC.

The genes are TRBV29-1 and TRBJ2-5, with TRBD2 matching over 9 bases. V lost 3 bases and J lost 5; bases outside the gene matches: 7. Looked up from germline, CDR1 is SQVTM and CDR2 is ANQGSEA. CDR3 length: 14 amino acids. For the CDR3, the DNA is TGCAGCGTTGAGTTAGCGGGAGTTGGTGAGACCCAGTACTTC. It yields the protein CSVELAGVGETQYF.

This clonotype came up a few times. The chain combines TRBV6-1 with TRBJ1-2; D is unresolved. CDR1 and CDR2 (germline): MNHNS, SASEGT. The V end lost 6 bases, the J end lost 7 bases, and 12 bases lay between the germline ends. CDR3 length: 12 amino acids. The CDR3 loop reads CASRDDMGGYTF. The CDR3 DNA sequence: TGTGCCAGCAGGGACGACATGGGTGGCTACACCTTC.

CDR3 sequence: CASSLARLAGAETQYF. Written as DNA, the CDR3 is TGCGCCAGCAGCTTGGCCCGACTAGCGGGAGCAGAGACCCAGTACTTC. The J gene is TRBJ2-5, the V gene TRBV5-1; 12 nucleotides align to TRBD2. Germline CDR1 is SGHRS and CDR2 is YFSETQ. The CDR3 sequence is 16 residues long. V shed 0 bases and J 4 bases; nucleotides not matched to a gene: 4.

Only a few counts were recorded for this clonotype. The V gene is TRBV6-1, the J gene TRBJ2-5; D remains unclear. In germline, CDR1 is MNHNS, CDR2 SASEGT. The V gene lost 7 bases and the J gene lost 4 bases, with 19 bases spanning the gap. The CDR3 is 15 residues long. CDR3 protein: CASTPGFRDRETQYF. As DNA, the CDR3 is TGTGCCAGCACCCCTGGTTTTCGAGATAGAGAGACCCAGTACTTC.

The gene calls are TRBV15 and TRBJ1-1, with 7 positions matching TRBD1. V was clipped by 3 bases and J by 7 bases; unmatched bases: 5. Germline CDR1 LNHNV, CDR2 YYDKDF (reference sequence). The CDR3 runs to 13 residues. CDR3 in amino acids: CATSRLQGYEAFF. In DNA, the CDR3 is TGTGCCACCAGCAGGCTACAGGGGTATGAAGCTTTCTTT.

This clonotype was detected ten times or more. The chain links TRBV7-3 to TRBJ2-1; possibly TRBD1 for D (5 bases). Trimming took off 2 bases at V and 8 bases at J, with 10 bases between the two ends. The length of the CDR3 is 13 residues. Germline CDR1 SGHTA, CDR2 FQGTGA. The DNA of the CDR3 is TGTGCCAGCAGCTTAGGGCAGGGCTATGAGCAGTTCTTC. It yields the protein CASSLGQGYEQFF.

This clonotype was detected ten times or more. V and J are TRBV12-3 or TRBV12-4 and TRBJ2-7; D not resolved. The CDR3 consists of 13 residues. V was shortened by 2 bases and J by 6 bases, with 11 bases between the two germline ends. For the CDR3, the DNA is TGTGCCAGCAGTTTATCTCAGGCAGTCGAGCAGTACTTC. Translation gives CASSLSQAVEQYF.

This clonotype was found many times. The chain employs TRBV28 and TRBJ1-1; TRBD1 is a possible D gene (5 bases). This CDR3 contains 16 residues. V was clipped by 3 bases and J by 1 base, with 15 bases between them. Germline V gene sequence: CDR1 MDHEN, CDR2 SYDVKM. CDR3 in DNA: TGTGCCAGCAGTTTCGCCCCAGGGTATAGGAACACTGAAGCTTTCTTT. Amino acid sequence: CASSFAPGYRNTEAFF.

The chain links TRBV3-1 to TRBJ2-7; D is perhaps TRBD1 or TRBD2 (5 bases each). The CDR3 has 20 amino acids. CDR1 is LGHDT, CDR2 YNNKEL, per germline (reference sequence). Trimming pared 0 bases from V and 3 bases from J, leaving 27 bases between. The CDR3 DNA follows: TGTGCCAGCAGCCAAGAGCCCGGCTATATAGGGGACCAGAGAAGCTACGAGCAGTACTTC. It encodes CASSQEPGYIGDQRSYEQYF.

This clonotype came up a few times. V is TRBV14 and J is TRBJ2-1, with 10 nucleotides matching TRBD2. V was pared by 0 bases and J by 10 bases, with 6 bases of the junction left unmatched. The CDR3 has 15 amino acids. CDR1 and CDR2 (germline): SGHDN, FVKESK. The CDR3 spells CASSQELAGALEQFF. The CDR3 nucleotides read TGTGCCAGCAGCCAAGAGCTAGCGGGAGCTTTGGAGCAGTTCTTC.